A single sample is the source of the 30 T cell receptor beta chains below, sequenced in a study of siplizumab effects on memory and regulatory T cells. Profiling relied on immunoSEQ multiplex PCR, and the TCRdb table lists in-frame clones only, not all of them. The data show 90,000 to 120,000 clones, with 90% to 95% seen just once and under 0.65% held by the top ten. The sequenced material came from Tregs sorted from blood. These receptors all come from a human donor in good health.

This clone has only a few counts. The chain uses TRBV20-1 and TRBJ1-5; D is ambiguous. The CDR3 is made up of 11 amino acids. The V gene's germline CDR1 is DFQATT and CDR2 SNEGSKA (reference sequence). Trimming left V 3 bases short and J 8 bases short, with 8 bases between. The DNA for the CDR3 is TGCAGTGCTAGTAAGGAGGAGCCCCAGCATTTT. Translation gives CSASKEEPQHF.

This chain connects TRBV11-3 to TRBJ2-3; 10 bases align to TRBD1. The trim removed 8 bases at V and 6 bases at J, leaving 11 bases unmatched. The V gene's germline CDR1 is SGHNT and CDR2 YENEEA. CDR3 length equals 15 residues. CDR3 sequence reads: CASSKGTGVMDTQYF. CDR3 nucleotide sequence: TGTGCCAGCTCGAAAGGGACAGGGGTCATGGATACGCAGTATTTT. The full variable domain, completed using reference TRBV11-3 and TRBJ2-3, is EAGVVQSPRYKIIEKKQPVAFWCNPISGHNTLYWYLQNLGQGPELLIRYENEEAVDDSQLPKDRFSAERLKGVDSTLKIQPAELGDSAVYLCASSKGTGVMDTQYFGPGTRLTVL.

The chain joins TRBV28 to TRBJ1-5; D perhaps matches TRBD1 (6 bases). The CDR3 is made up of 14 amino acids. CDR1 and CDR2 from the germline V gene are MDHEN and SYDVKM. V lost 6 bases and J lost 4, with 13 bases in between. CDR3 DNA: TGTGCCAGCAGACTGGGGGGCGCGAATCAGCCCCAGCATTTT. Its protein product is CASRLGGANQPQHF.

The chain joins TRBV4-1 to TRBJ1-1; no definite D call. This CDR3 spans 13 amino acids. Trimming took 0 bases from V and 3 from J, leaving 5 bases between them. Looked up from germline, CDR1 is MGHRA and CDR2 is YSYEKL. This chain's CDR3 is CASSQESHTEAFF. CDR3 bases: TGCGCCAGCAGCCAAGAGTCTCACACTGAAGCTTTCTTT.

V and J are TRBV29-1 and TRBJ2-7, with D unclear. CDR3 length: 12 amino acids. Germline loops: CDR1 SQVTM, CDR2 ANQGSEA. The ends were cut back, 4 bases at V and 4 bases at J, with 11 bases in the middle. CDR3 sequence: CSVADGFYEQYF. For the CDR3, the DNA is TGCAGCGTTGCTGACGGATTTTACGAGCAGTACTTC.

The chain employs TRBV7-9 and TRBJ1-2, with D uncertain. The germline V gene has CDR1 SEHNR and CDR2 FQNEAQ (reference sequence). V gave up 2 bases and J gave up 5 bases, with 12 bases separating them. There are 14 residues in the CDR3. The CDR3 DNA is TGTGCCAGCAGCTTACCCGGGCCGCCGTATGGCTACACCTTC. This translates into CASSLPGPPYGYTF.

This chain joins TRBV28 and TRBJ2-1, with unresolved D. With 6 bases removed from V and 1 base from J, the gap between germline ends came to 10 bases. Germline loops: CDR1 MDHEN, CDR2 SYDVKM. CDR3 length equals 14 residues. The CDR3 nucleotides read TGTGCCAGCAGCCAAAGCCCTTCCTACAATGAGCAGTTCTTC. Protein: CASSQSPSYNEQFF. The whole variable domain, remainder taken from reference TRBV28 and TRBJ2-1, is DVKVTQSSRYLVKRTGEKVFLECVQDMDHENMFWYRQDPGLGLRLIYFSYDVKMKEKGDIPEGYSVSREKKERFSLILESASTNQTSMYLCASSQSPSYNEQFFGPGTRLTVL.

The chain has TRBV18 and TRBJ1-2; D is ambiguous. V lost 2 bases and J 7 bases, leaving 14 bases between the germline ends. Looked up from germline, CDR1 is KGHSH and CDR2 is LQKENI. CDR3 length equals 14 residues. CDR3 nucleotides: TGTGCCAGCTCACCATTAGAAGATTCAATTGGCTACACCTTC. It codes for CASSPLEDSIGYTF.

The rearrangement joins TRBV5-6 to TRBJ2-5; 7 bases fit TRBD1. V was clipped by 7 bases and J by 4 bases; unmatched bases: 7. The CDR3 covers 13 residues. CDR1 is SGHDT and CDR2 is YYEEEE in the germline V gene. CDR3 loop: CASQTDRAETQYF. The CDR3 nucleotides read TGTGCCAGCCAGACCGACAGGGCAGAGACCCAGTACTTC.

V is TRBV11-3 and J is TRBJ1-1, with no clear D. Germline V gene sequence: CDR1 SGHNT, CDR2 YENEEA. This CDR3 region has 13 residues. Trimming pared 2 bases from V and 0 bases from J, leaving 4 bases between. This CDR3 is CASSLTLNTEAFF. The CDR3 bases are TGTGCCAGCAGCTTAACACTGAACACTGAAGCTTTCTTT.

J is TRBJ2-1 and V is TRBV5-1; D is unresolved. The V and J ends lost 4 bases and 3 bases respectively, with 17 bases between them. Germline CDR1 reads SGHRS; CDR2 reads YFSETQ. The CDR3 totals 16 residues. CDR3 amino acids: CASSRRTGRYYNEQFF. The CDR3 DNA follows: TGCGCCAGCAGCCGTCGGACCGGCCGTTACTACAATGAGCAGTTCTTC.

The rearrangement links TRBV19 to TRBJ1-2, with D uncertain. Germline values: CDR1 LNHDA, CDR2 SQIVND (reference sequence). V was clipped by 3 bases and J by 3 bases, with 5 bases between them. The CDR3 length is 12 residues. The CDR3 nucleotides read TGTGCCAGTAGTATCACGGACTATGGCTACACCTTC. Encoded protein: CASSITDYGYTF. Full variable domain (missing parts from reference TRBV19 and TRBJ1-2): DGGITQSPKYLFRKEGQNVTLSCEQNLNHDAMYWYRQDPGQGLRLIYYSQIVNDFQKGDIAEGYSVSREKKESFPLTVTSAQKNPTAFYLCASSITDYGYTFGSGTRLTVV.

The V gene is TRBV28, the J gene TRBJ1-5, with no clear D. The CDR3 extends over 12 amino acids. Germline V gene sequence: CDR1 MDHEN, CDR2 SYDVKM. V was shortened by 1 base and J by 6 bases, with 4 bases between the two germline ends. CDR3 residues: CASSLLSQPQHF. As DNA, the CDR3 is TGTGCCAGCAGTTTATTGTCTCAGCCCCAGCATTTT.

There are a few counts of this clone. The chain combines TRBV19 with TRBJ2-5, with 9 bases aligning to TRBD2. CDR1 is LNHDA and CDR2 is SQIVND in the germline V gene (reference sequence). Germline trimming cut 5 bases from V and 4 bases from J; bases unmatched to any gene: 14. The CDR3 spans 17 residues. The CDR3 DNA is TGTGCCAGTAGTCCCTCGTGGGGCGGGAGGGCCGCAGAGACCCAGTACTTC. It yields the protein CASSPSWGGRAAETQYF.

V is TRBV6-1 and J is TRBJ2-7, with 10 bases fitting TRBD2. Trimming cost V 6 bases and J 0 bases; bases outside gene matches: 5. Germline V CDR1 and CDR2: MNHNS, SASEGT. The CDR3 consists of 15 residues. The CDR3 here is CASRDRLAGSYEQYF. The CDR3 DNA sequence: TGTGCCAGCAGGGACAGACTAGCGGGCTCCTACGAGCAGTACTTC.

The chain recombines TRBV6-5 with TRBJ2-2; no reliable D call. This CDR3 has 15 amino acids. V was shortened by 2 bases and J by 8 bases, with 15 bases between the two germline ends. Germline lookup yields CDR1 MNHEY and CDR2 SVGAGI. This CDR3 is CASSYARHPGGELFF. For the CDR3, the DNA is TGTGCCAGCAGTTACGCCCGCCATCCTGGGGGGGAGCTGTTTTTT.

The CDR3 coding sequence is TGTGCCAGCAGCCTAGCAGACCGACAGGATGGCTACACCTTC. Translated, it gives CASSLADRQDGYTF. This sequence joins TRBV6-6 and TRBJ1-2, with D perhaps matching TRBD1 (6 bases). The CDR3 extends over 14 amino acids. V lost 6 bases to trimming and J lost 6 bases, with 17 bases between them. CDR1 is MNHNY, CDR2 SVGAGI, per germline (reference sequence).

The chain combines TRBV15 with TRBJ1-1; no reliable D call. From germline, CDR1 is LNHNV and CDR2 YYDKDF (reference sequence). The CDR3 runs to 14 residues. V was clipped by 6 bases and J by 11 bases, with 22 bases between them. The CDR3 DNA is TGTGCCACCAGGCCCGGACTGGGTGGAGGAATCGCTTTCTTT. Residues: CATRPGLGGGIAFF.

The CDR3 DNA reads as TGTGCCAGCAGCCGGGAGGGCTGGGCCTACGAGCAGTACTTC. Protein sequence: CASSREGWAYEQYF. The V gene is TRBV5-5, the J gene TRBJ2-7; 8 bases align to TRBD2. This CDR3 has 14 amino acids. The germline V gene encodes CDR1 SGHKS and CDR2 YYEKEE (reference sequence). After removal of 4 bases from V and 2 bases from J, the junction contained 5 bases not matched to a gene.

This clone appeared a single time. The chain combines TRBV5-6 with TRBJ2-3, with 11 bases aligning to TRBD2. Germline V gene lookup returns CDR1 SGHDT and CDR2 YYEEEE. The CDR3 is 15 residues long. Germline trimming cut 5 bases from V and 7 bases from J; bases unmatched to any gene: 9. CDR3 sequence reads: CASSSLAGVIYTQYF. For the CDR3, the DNA is TGTGCCAGCAGTTCACTAGCGGGAGTAATATATACGCAGTATTTT. Combining the CDR3 with reference TRBV5-6 and TRBJ2-3 gives the whole variable domain DAGVTQSPTHLIKTRGQQVTLRCSPKSGHDTVSWYQQALGQGPQFIFQYYEEEERQRGNFPDRFSGHQFPNYSSELNVNALLLGDSALYLCASSSLAGVIYTQYFGPGTRLTVL.

The chain recombines TRBV5-1 with TRBJ2-7; D unclear. From germline, CDR1 is SGHRS and CDR2 YFSETQ. V dropped 0 bases and J dropped 6 bases, with 7 bases sitting between them. This CDR3 has 12 amino acids. CDR3 amino acids: CASSLESGEQYF. CDR3 in DNA: TGCGCCAGCAGCTTGGAGTCGGGCGAGCAGTACTTC.

The chain carries TRBV4-2 and TRBJ2-5; no reliable D call. CDR1 is LGHNA and CDR2 is YNFKEQ in the germline V gene. This CDR3 contains 14 residues. The V gene lost 0 bases and the J gene lost 4 bases, with 9 bases spanning the gap. The CDR3: CASSQDLSGETQYF. In nucleotides, the CDR3 is TGTGCCAGCAGCCAAGATCTAAGTGGAGAGACCCAGTACTTC.

This sequence joins TRBV5-4 and TRBJ2-5; 7 nucleotides match TRBD1. This CDR3 has 15 residues. CDR1 is SGHNT, CDR2 YYREEE, per germline (reference sequence). V shed 0 bases and J 5 bases; nucleotides not matched to a gene: 7. CDR3 residues: CASSLGNSRGETQYF. The CDR3 DNA reads as TGTGCCAGCAGCTTGGGGAACTCCAGGGGGGAGACCCAGTACTTC.

The chain couples TRBV27 to TRBJ2-1; 9 bases line up with TRBD2. Germline CDR1 MNHEY, CDR2 SMNVEV (reference sequence). J was trimmed by 0 bases and V by 3 bases; bases with no gene match: 9. The CDR3 is 18 amino acids. Written as DNA, the CDR3 is TGTGCCAGCAGTTTCGGGATGGCGGGAGGGCGCTCCTACAATGAGCAGTTCTTC. It codes for CASSFGMAGGRSYNEQFF.

The V gene is TRBV22-1, the J gene TRBJ1-1; TRBD1, the table's D call, was not compared with the DNA. TRBV22-1 is a listed pseudogene. CDR3 length equals 17 residues. For the CDR3, the DNA is TGTCCTGGGAGCGCACGTCAAACAGAAAATTTTAACACTGAAGCTTTCTTT. Its translation is CPGSARQTENFNTEAFF.

This clone was counted a few times. V is TRBV5-1 and J is TRBJ2-1, with TRBD2 matching over 9 bases. V was clipped by 1 base and J by 14 bases; unmatched bases: 7. CDR1 is SGHRS, CDR2 YFSETQ, per germline. The CDR3 is 13 amino acids. This CDR3 reads CASSLFPAGGEFF. The CDR3 DNA sequence: TGCGCCAGCAGCTTGTTTCCGGCGGGAGGGGAGTTCTTC.

This chain links TRBV29-1 with TRBJ1-2; D unresolved. V was cut by 6 bases and J by 5 bases, with 10 bases left in between. Germline V gene sequence: CDR1 SQVTM, CDR2 ANQGSEA. The CDR3 contains 11 residues. The CDR3 coding sequence is TGCAGCGTCCGGGTGGGGTATGGCTACACCTTC. It yields the protein CSVRVGYGYTF.

The gene calls are TRBV7-9 and TRBJ2-1, with TRBD1 as a possible D gene (5 bases). CDR1 and CDR2 from the germline V gene are SEHNR and FQNEAQ (reference sequence). This CDR3 has 16 residues. V dropped 5 bases and J dropped 3 bases, with 17 bases sitting between them. The CDR3 DNA sequence: TGTGCCAGCAGCCCCCAGGTGTGGGGCGGCTACAATGAGCAGTTCTTC. Residues: CASSPQVWGGYNEQFF. The full variable domain, rest sourced from reference TRBV7-9 and TRBJ2-1, is DTGVSQNPRHKITKRGQNVTFRCDPISEHNRLYWYRQTLGQGPEFLTYFQNEAQLEKSRLLSDRFSAERPKGSFSTLEIQRTEQGDSAMYLCASSPQVWGGYNEQFFGPGTRLTVL.

The chain employs TRBV19 and TRBJ2-5; D assignment may be TRBD1 or TRBD2 (5 bases each). Germline V gene lookup returns CDR1 LNHDA and CDR2 SQIVND (reference sequence). The length of the CDR3 is 14 residues. The V gene lost 8 bases and the J gene lost 2 bases, with 15 bases spanning the gap. The CDR3 is CASGVGTDQETQYF. For the CDR3, the DNA is TGTGCCAGTGGGGTCGGGACGGATCAAGAGACCCAGTACTTC.

The V call is TRBV5-1, the J call TRBJ1-1; TRBD1 is a possible D gene (5 bases). This CDR3 comprises 15 residues. Germline CDR1 and CDR2: SGHRS and YFSETQ. V shed 1 base and J shed 2 bases, with 12 bases lying between them. The CDR3 loop reads CASSLKAGLNTEAFF. CDR3 bases: TGCGCCAGCAGCTTGAAGGCAGGGTTAAACACTGAAGCTTTCTTT. Full variable domain (outside the CDR3, taken from reference TRBV5-1 and TRBJ1-1): KAGVTQTPRYLIKTRGQQVTLSCSPISGHRSVSWYQQTPGQGLQFLFEYFSETQRNKGNFPGRFSGRQFSNSRSEMNVSTLELGDSALYLCASSLKAGLNTEAFFGQGTRLTVV.